This T cell receptor (beta chain) was sequenced in a study of shared clonotypes between healthy human individuals. Study findings and constraints: Generation probability values for non-shared clonotypes were lower than those for clonotypes shared by all four donors.

CDR1 is SGHNT, CDR2 YYREEE, per germline (reference sequence). V lost 4 bases, J lost 4 bases, and 3 bases stayed unmatched. This CDR3 has 15 residues. Repertoires were generated with immunoSEQ multiplex PCR, while TCRdb's copy carries only in-frame clones and drops some. The sample gives roughly 2.1 million clones, roughly 91% of which show up once; roughly 1.8% is in the top ten. Positively selected for CCR7, the CD45RO-negative cells used as naive CD8 cells excluded terminally differentiated effector memory CD45RA+ cells. Remarks on this clone: The antigen remains undetermined.

This sequence originates from a man between 18 and 29 years old in good health. Some clones in this sample may be carry-over from other donors' samples. Sequencing input: naive CD8+ T cells from PBMCs. The chain recombines TRBV5-4 with TRBJ2-1, with 12 bases lining up with TRBD2. This chain's CDR3 is CASSILAGGYNEQFF. In DNA, the CDR3 is TGTGCCAGCAGCATACTAGCGGGAGGATACAATGAGCAGTTCTTC. The variable domain in full, with the rest retrieved from reference TRBV5-4 and TRBJ2-1, is ETGVTQSPTHLIKTRGQQVTLRCSSQSGHNTVSWYQQALGQGPQFIFQYYREEENGRGNFPPRFSGLQFPNYSSELNVNALELDDSALYLCASSILAGGYNEQFFGPGTRLTVL.